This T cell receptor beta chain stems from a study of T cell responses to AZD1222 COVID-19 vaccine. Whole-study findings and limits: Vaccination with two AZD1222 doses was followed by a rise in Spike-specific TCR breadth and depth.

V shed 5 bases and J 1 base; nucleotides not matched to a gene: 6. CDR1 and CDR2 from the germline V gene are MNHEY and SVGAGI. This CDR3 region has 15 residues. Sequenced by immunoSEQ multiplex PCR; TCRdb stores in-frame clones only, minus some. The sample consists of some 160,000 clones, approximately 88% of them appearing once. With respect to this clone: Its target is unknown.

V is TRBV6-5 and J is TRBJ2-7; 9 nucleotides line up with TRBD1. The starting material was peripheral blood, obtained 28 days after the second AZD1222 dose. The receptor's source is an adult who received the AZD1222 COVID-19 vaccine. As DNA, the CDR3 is TGTGCCAGCAGTATTACAGGGGGCACATCCTACGAGCAGTACTTC. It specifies CASSITGGTSYEQYF.